This T cell receptor (beta chain) was sequenced for a study of Ad26.COV2.S vaccination and SARS-CoV-2 variants. Across the whole study: The study gave Ad26.COV2.S intramuscularly, once or twice 56 days apart.

The V and J ends lost 1 base and 4 bases, in that order; junction bases with no gene match: 5. This CDR3 is built from 15 residues. CDR1 is PRHDT, CDR2 FYEKMQ, per germline (reference sequence). Treatment noted: around 19 received Ad26.COV2.S at low or high dose, single or two shots; roughly 5 received placebo; per-sample allocation not given. After the first vaccine or placebo injection, samples were drawn on day 63. As for this clone: The antigen remains unidentified.

Data came from immunoSEQ multiplex PCR; TCRdb stores just in-frame clones and leaves some out. Of roughly 700,000 clones listed, approximately 88% are singletons. Study conclusions and caveats: Responses of T cells in total may have been underestimated by the TCR breadth and depth analyses.

This sequence was found in a person between 18 and 65 years old who received the Ad26.COV2.S COVID-19 vaccine or a placebo. The rearrangement joins TRBV13 to TRBJ2-7; the match to TRBD2 covers 9 bases. The sample consisted of peripheral blood, taken in a trial of Ad26.COV2.S vaccine versus placebo. The CDR3 protein is CASSLVSGSLYEQYF. The CDR3 DNA is TGTGCCAGCAGCTTAGTTAGCGGGAGTTTATACGAGCAGTACTTC.